This T cell receptor (beta chain) is from a study of Tregs in tolerant kidney transplant recipients. TCRdb's copy holds only in-frame clones and misses some; the assay was immunoSEQ multiplex PCR. The sample shows 62,000 or so clones, under 98% of them seen only once. This clonotype was obtained from a human donor who received a combined kidney and bone marrow transplant. Sample: Tregs from blood, taken before the transplant.

For the CDR3, the DNA is TGTGCCAGCAGCTTACATCTCACTAGCGGGACTAACACCGGGGAGCTGTTTTTT. This encodes CASSLHLTSGTNTGELFF. This chain connects TRBV7-6 to TRBJ2-2; 10 bases are a match to TRBD2. J gave up 2 bases and V 2 bases, and 8 bases lay outside the gene matches. There are 18 residues in the CDR3. Germline V gene data show CDR1 as SGHVS and CDR2 as FNYEAQ. The variable domain in full, with the rest retrieved from reference TRBV7-6 and TRBJ2-2, is GAGVSQSPRYKVTKRGQDVALRCDPISGHVSLYWYRQALGQGPEFLTYFNYEAQQDKSGLPNDRFSAERPEGSISTLTIQRTEQRDSAMYRCASSLHLTSGTNTGELFFGEGSRLTVL.